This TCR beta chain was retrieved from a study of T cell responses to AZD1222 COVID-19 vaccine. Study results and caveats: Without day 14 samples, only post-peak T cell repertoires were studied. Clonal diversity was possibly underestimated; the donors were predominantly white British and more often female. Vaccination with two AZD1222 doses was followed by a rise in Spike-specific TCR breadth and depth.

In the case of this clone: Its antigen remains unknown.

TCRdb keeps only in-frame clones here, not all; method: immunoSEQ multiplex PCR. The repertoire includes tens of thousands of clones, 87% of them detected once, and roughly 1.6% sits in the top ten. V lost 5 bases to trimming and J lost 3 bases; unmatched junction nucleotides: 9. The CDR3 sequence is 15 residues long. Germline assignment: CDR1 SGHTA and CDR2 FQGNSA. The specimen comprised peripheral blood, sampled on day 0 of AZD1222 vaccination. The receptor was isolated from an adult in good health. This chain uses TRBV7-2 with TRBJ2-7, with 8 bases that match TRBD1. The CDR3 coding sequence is TGTGCCAGCAGCCACCCTCCAGGGGGCTTCTACGAGCAGTACTTC. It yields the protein CASSHPPGGFYEQYF.